Listed here are 15 T cell receptor beta chains from one sample, sequenced in a study of cytomegalovirus exposure and HLA in healthy donors. The PCR employed 60 Vbeta primers together with 13 Jbeta primers. The assay was immunoSEQ multiplex PCR, and TCRdb's table has in-frame clones only and misses some. This table holds some 160,000 clones, roughly 79% found once. The specimen was PBMCs. The receptors originated from a woman between 40 and 50 years old in good health and CMV-seropositive.

The gene calls are TRBV28 and TRBJ1-2; perhaps TRBD1 as D (5 bases). The CDR3 covers 14 residues. V lost 0 bases and J 8 bases, leaving 13 bases between the germline ends. Looked up from germline, CDR1 is MDHEN and CDR2 is SYDVKM. In DNA, the CDR3 is TGTGCCAGCAGTTTATGGGTTAGCGGGGGGGGCTACACCTTC. Its protein is CASSLWVSGGGYTF.

The chain links TRBV2 to TRBJ1-2, with D hard to call. The CDR3 has 12 residues. In germline, CDR1 is SNHLY, CDR2 FYNNEI. Trimming stripped 3 bases from V and 4 bases from J, with 6 bases between. The CDR3 DNA reads as TGTGCCAGCAGTGAGGAGGGCTATGGCTACACCTTC. Protein: CASSEEGYGYTF.

This chain joins TRBV19 and TRBJ1-1, with D maybe TRBD1 (6 bases). CDR3 length: 14 residues. CDR1 and CDR2 from the germline V gene are LNHDA and SQIVND (reference sequence). V was cut by 7 bases and J by 0 bases, with 12 bases left in between. The CDR3 region has the DNA TGTGCCAGTAAATATGGGACATTGAACACTGAAGCTTTCTTT. Translated: CASKYGTLNTEAFF. Full variable domain (rest looked up from reference TRBV19 and TRBJ1-1): DGGITQSPKYLFRKEGQNVTLSCEQNLNHDAMYWYRQDPGQGLRLIYYSQIVNDFQKGDIAEGYSVSREKKESFPLTVTSAQKNPTAFYLCASKYGTLNTEAFFGQGTRLTVV.

The chain has TRBV9 and TRBJ2-2; D unresolved. This CDR3 has 17 amino acids. The V end lost 3 bases, the J end lost 0 bases, and 15 bases lay between the germline ends. From germline, CDR1 is SGDLS and CDR2 YYNGEE. CDR3 in amino acids: CASSGRHQFANTGELFF. In DNA, the CDR3 is TGTGCCAGCAGCGGACGACACCAGTTCGCGAACACCGGGGAGCTGTTTTTT. The variable domain in full, with the rest retrieved from reference TRBV9 and TRBJ2-2, is DSGVTQTPKHLITATGQRVTLRCSPRSGDLSVYWYQQSLDQGLQFLIQYYNGEERAKGNILERFSAQQFPDLHSELNLSSLELGDSALYFCASSGRHQFANTGELFFGEGSRLTVL.

This chain links TRBV6-1 with TRBJ1-5, with D possibly TRBD1 on 6 matching bases. This CDR3 comprises 14 residues. V was shortened by 0 bases and J by 6 bases, with 9 bases between the two germline ends. Looked up from germline, CDR1 is MNHNS and CDR2 is SASEGT. The CDR3 DNA reads as TGTGCCAGCAGTGAAGCGGGGGGGGCTCAGCCCCAGCATTTT. It yields the protein CASSEAGGAQPQHF.

V is TRBV5-1 and J is TRBJ2-7; 11 bases map to TRBD2. The V gene end was trimmed by 4 bases and the J gene end by 3 bases; junction bases not matched to a gene: 6. Germline assignment: CDR1 SGHRS and CDR2 YFSETQ. CDR3 length: 15 amino acids. Written as DNA, the CDR3 is TGCGCCAGCAGCCCGGAACTAGCGGGGGTCTACGAGCAGTACTTC. Translating it yields CASSPELAGVYEQYF. Variable domain in full (rest from reference TRBV5-1 and TRBJ2-7): KAGVTQTPRYLIKTRGQQVTLSCSPISGHRSVSWYQQTPGQGLQFLFEYFSETQRNKGNFPGRFSGRQFSNSRSEMNVSTLELGDSALYLCASSPELAGVYEQYFGPGTRLTVT.

The rearrangement uses TRBV19 and TRBJ1-5; the D is unclear. The V end was cut by 6 bases, the J end by 6 bases, with 9 bases between. CDR3 length: 12 amino acids. CDR1 is LNHDA, CDR2 SQIVND, per germline (reference sequence). DNA for the CDR3: TGTGCCAGTAGCCACAACCTTCAGCCCCAGCATTTT. Protein: CASSHNLQPQHF.

This rearrangement joins TRBV5-8 to TRBJ1-6; D not resolved. The CDR3 contains 13 residues. Between the trimmed V and J ends, which lost 4 bases and 9 bases, there was a span of 11 bases. Germline assignment: CDR1 SGHTS and CDR2 YDEGEE. The CDR3 DNA follows: TGTGCCAGCAGCAATCCTGACTCTTCACCCCTCCACTTT. It specifies CASSNPDSSPLHF.

V usage is TRBV5-6 and J usage is TRBJ2-5, with 9 bases that match TRBD1. The germline CDR1 and CDR2 sequences are SGHDT and YYEEEE. CDR3 length equals 13 residues. The V segment lost 2 bases and the J segment 5 bases; nucleotides outside the gene matches: 1. The CDR3 DNA reads as TGTGCCAGCAGCTTACAGGGGGCTGAGACCCAGTACTTC. This encodes CASSLQGAETQYF.

V usage is TRBV6-5 and J usage is TRBJ1-1; D ambiguous. The length of the CDR3 is 14 residues. V was clipped by 2 bases and J by 0 bases, with 7 bases between them. Germline CDR1 reads MNHEY; CDR2 reads SVGAGI. Here the CDR3 reads CASSYSAVNTEAFF. CDR3 sequence (DNA): TGTGCCAGCAGTTACAGCGCTGTGAACACTGAAGCTTTCTTT.

The chain carries TRBV30 and TRBJ2-3, with D possibly being TRBD2 (5 bases). The CDR3 length is 15 residues. Germline V gene data show CDR1 as GTSNPN and CDR2 as SVGIG (reference sequence). V was cut by 3 bases and J by 0 bases, with 13 bases left in between. The CDR3 DNA is TGTGCCTGGAGCGCCGCTAGCAGAAGCACAGATACGCAGTATTTT. Its translation: CAWSAASRSTDTQYF.

The chain links TRBV28 to TRBJ1-2; D gene uncertain. Germline V gene lookup returns CDR1 MDHEN and CDR2 SYDVKM. Trimming removed 1 base at V and 7 bases at J, with 25 bases between. The CDR3 has 18 amino acids. The CDR3 region is CASSLFRGTGSGQSGYTF. The DNA of the CDR3 is TGTGCCAGCAGTTTATTTCGGGGTACGGGGTCGGGTCAGAGTGGCTACACCTTC.

The V call is TRBV19, the J call TRBJ1-2; a weak D match, TRBD1 (5 bases). The CDR3 length is 15 residues. Germline CDR1 is LNHDA and CDR2 is SQIVND (reference sequence). V shed 3 bases and J shed 8 bases, with 19 bases lying between them. The CDR3 sequence: CASSIGTGGAFGYTF. In nucleotides, the CDR3 is TGTGCCAGTAGTATTGGGACGGGGGGAGCCTTCGGCTACACCTTC.

This clone appeared many times. The V and J genes are TRBV25-1 and TRBJ2-4, with 8 bases identical to TRBD1. CDR1 is MGHDK, CDR2 SYGVNS, per germline. Trimming removed 2 bases from V and 7 bases from J; junction bases left unmatched: 4. The CDR3 covers 14 residues. In DNA, the CDR3 is TGTGCCAGCAGTGAACCCCGACAGGGGAACATTCAGTACTTC. Translating it yields CASSEPRQGNIQYF.

The table lists this clone with a count of one. The V call is TRBV11-2, the J call TRBJ2-1, with TRBD2 identical over 8 bases. This CDR3 is 16 amino acids long. The J segment lost 0 bases and the V segment lost 5 bases, leaving 6 bases of the junction unmatched. The germline V gene encodes CDR1 SGHAT and CDR2 FQNNGV. The CDR3 protein is CASSASGGSSYNEQFF. The DNA of the CDR3 is TGTGCCAGCAGCGCAAGCGGGGGAAGCTCCTACAATGAGCAGTTCTTC.